The 24 T cell receptor beta chains in this list originate from one sample, sequenced in a study of shared clonotypes between healthy human individuals. Using immunoSEQ multiplex PCR, the repertoire was profiled, and TCRdb retains in-frame clones only, with some absent. Found here are millions of clones, about 92% of them singletons; the top ten hold 0.39%. Sequences were obtained from naive CD4+ T cells from PBMCs. Documented subset: CD45RA+ positively selected. These receptors all stem from a man aged 18 to 30 in good health. Some clones in this sample may be carry-over from other donors' samples.

The V and J genes are TRBV6-1 and TRBJ2-5, with D possibly TRBD2 on 7 matching bases. The CDR3 runs to 13 residues. Germline assignment: CDR1 MNHNS and CDR2 SASEGT. Deletions cut 10 bases from V and 5 bases from J, with 17 bases between. CDR3 DNA sequence: TGTGCCACTACGGGGGGCGGGGTGGAGACCCAGTACTTC. Encoded protein: CATTGGGVETQYF.

The chain is built from TRBV7-8 and TRBJ2-4; no reliable D call. In germline, CDR1 is SGHVS, CDR2 FQNEAQ. The CDR3 is 14 amino acids. V was clipped by 1 base and J by 8 bases, with 12 bases between them. DNA for the CDR3: TGTGCCAGCAGCTTAGAATGGGTCTCAGACATTCAGTACTTC. This sequence encodes CASSLEWVSDIQYF.

This chain connects TRBV5-1 to TRBJ2-1; a weak D match, TRBD1 (5 bases). V lost 0 bases, J lost 1 base, and 11 bases lay in between. Germline CDR1 SGHRS, CDR2 YFSETQ. The CDR3 loop spans 16 amino acids. CDR3 in amino acids: CASSLEGRRSYNEQFF. DNA for the CDR3: TGCGCCAGCAGCTTGGAGGGGCGCAGGTCCTACAATGAGCAGTTCTTC.

The chain links TRBV5-8 to TRBJ2-2, with D possibly matching TRBD1 (5 bases). The V and J ends lost 4 bases and 2 bases respectively, with 18 bases between them. CDR3 length: 17 amino acids. CDR1 is SGHTS, CDR2 YDEGEE, per germline. This chain's CDR3 is CASSPRWQGLNTGELFF. In DNA form, the CDR3 reads TGTGCCAGCAGCCCCCGGTGGCAGGGCCTTAACACCGGGGAGCTGTTTTTT.

The chain couples TRBV11-2 to TRBJ2-6; D is unresolved. Germline loops: CDR1 SGHAT, CDR2 FQNNGV. V was clipped by 2 bases and J by 2 bases, with 16 bases between them. This CDR3 comprises 18 residues. DNA of the CDR3: TGTGCCAGCAGCTTACTACCTCTGGGGATAGCTGGGGCCAACGTCCTGACTTTC. As protein: CASSLLPLGIAGANVLTF.

This chain links TRBV6-5 with TRBJ1-2, with a possible D match to TRBD1 (6 bases). The CDR3 is 16 amino acids. Germline CDR1 reads MNHEY; CDR2 reads SVGAGI. Trimming removed 4 bases at V and 3 bases at J, with 18 bases between. The CDR3 is CASSSTGGILDYGYTF. For the CDR3, the DNA is TGTGCCAGCAGTTCTACCGGGGGCATCCTGGACTATGGCTACACCTTC.

As for this clone: Mismatch with germline at one junction end may stem from a read error. This sequence joins TRBV4-1 and TRBJ1-3; D is ambiguous. CDR3 size: 13 residues. CDR1 is MGHRA and CDR2 is YSYEKL in the germline V gene. The CDR3 DNA reads as TGCGCCAGCAGCCAAGAGGGCCGCCGATCCCTTTTCTTT. Protein sequence: CASSQEGRRSLFF.

The chain has TRBV28 and TRBJ1-2; the D is unclear. The CDR3 totals 14 residues. With 3 bases removed from V and 4 bases from J, the gap between germline ends came to 12 bases. Germline CDR1 reads MDHEN; CDR2 reads SYDVKM. The CDR3 DNA reads TGTGCCAGCAGTTTCGGGTTGGAGGTCTATGGCTACACCTTC. Encoded protein: CASSFGLEVYGYTF.

The V call is TRBV7-9, the J call TRBJ1-6; tentative D call: TRBD1 (6 bases). Germline V lookup: CDR1 SEHNR, CDR2 FQNEAQ (reference sequence). This CDR3 comprises 14 residues. Trimming stripped 6 bases from V and 8 bases from J, with 14 bases between. The DNA of the CDR3 is TGTGCCAGCAGAAAGACAGGACCCGATTCACCCCTCCACTTT. This codes for CASRKTGPDSPLHF.

V and J are TRBV5-1 and TRBJ1-3; the D is unclear. Germline-derived CDR1 and CDR2 are SGHRS and YFSETQ. Trimming left V 0 bases short and J 1 base short, with 11 bases between. The CDR3 contains 16 residues. This CDR3 reads CASSLGDLRSGNTIYF. CDR3 nucleotide sequence: TGCGCCAGCAGCTTGGGAGATTTAAGATCTGGAAACACCATATATTTT.

As regards this clone: The same CDR3 is also encoded by other DNA sequences in this sample. This sequence joins TRBV29-1 and TRBJ1-4; possible D gene TRBD1, 5 bases. The CDR3 runs 13 residues. The V end lost 4 bases, the J end lost 1 base, and 7 bases lay between the germline ends. Per germline, CDR1 SQVTM and CDR2 ANQGSEA. DNA of the CDR3: TGCAGCGTTGGGGGACGAACTAATGAAAAACTGTTTTTT. Its translation: CSVGGRTNEKLFF.

The gene calls are TRBV5-1 and TRBJ2-5, with D unresolved. The CDR3 loop spans 13 amino acids. Germline-derived CDR1 and CDR2 are SGHRS and YFSETQ. Trimming shortened V by 0 bases and J by 6 bases, and 9 bases separated the two germline ends. The chain's CDR3 is CASSLEQTQTQYF. DNA for the CDR3: TGCGCCAGCAGCTTGGAACAGACCCAGACCCAGTACTTC.

The CDR3 sequence: CSVAGPQETQYF. The CDR3 DNA follows: TGCAGCGTGGCCGGGCCCCAAGAGACCCAGTACTTC. V and J are TRBV29-1 and TRBJ2-5; D is ambiguous. Germline V gives CDR1 SQVTM, CDR2 ANQGSEA. The CDR3 has 12 residues. The V end was cut by 6 bases, the J end by 1 base, with 9 bases between.

The chain employs TRBV5-4 and TRBJ2-2; the match to TRBD2 covers 7 bases. With 10 bases clipped from V and 3 bases from J, the junction kept 9 bases outside the gene matches. The CDR3 totals 14 residues. Germline V gene lookup returns CDR1 SGHNT and CDR2 YYREEE (reference sequence). For the CDR3, the DNA is TGTGCCTTCTCCGGGACTACCTACACCGGGGAGCTGTTTTTT. This encodes CAFSGTTYTGELFF. The full variable domain, completed using reference TRBV5-4 and TRBJ2-2, is ETGVTQSPTHLIKTRGQQVTLRCSSQSGHNTVSWYQQALGQGPQFIFQYYREEENGRGNFPPRFSGLQFPNYSSELNVNALELDDSALYLCAFSGTTYTGELFFGEGSRLTVL.

A remark on this clone: Within the sample, other DNA sequences also encode this same CDR3. The chain's CDR3 is CASSLQGYEQYF. In nucleotides, the CDR3 is TGTGCCAGCAGCTTACAGGGCTACGAGCAGTACTTC. The chain carries TRBV11-3 and TRBJ2-7, with a weak D call TRBD1 (5 bases). The CDR3 is 12 residues long. Germline V gene lookup returns CDR1 SGHNT and CDR2 YENEEA. V was pared by 2 bases and J by 3 bases, with 5 bases between.

This chain joins TRBV5-6 and TRBJ1-3, with 7 bases identical to TRBD1. Germline assignment: CDR1 SGHDT and CDR2 YYEEEE. V was pared by 1 base and J by 1 base, with 11 bases of the junction left unmatched. The CDR3 spans 18 residues. The chain's CDR3 is CASSLLAWDRASGNTIYF. CDR3 coding DNA: TGTGCCAGCAGCTTGCTTGCGTGGGACAGAGCTTCTGGAAACACCATATATTTT.

This clone was recorded a few times. The chain combines TRBV7-9 with TRBJ1-1; D remains unclear. Germline V lookup: CDR1 SEHNR, CDR2 FQNEAQ (reference sequence). The V end was cut by 2 bases, the J end by 0 bases, with 7 bases between. The CDR3 has 14 amino acids. The DNA for the CDR3 is TGTGCCAGCAGCTTAAAACAAATGAACACTGAAGCTTTCTTT. Protein sequence: CASSLKQMNTEAFF. Filled out from reference TRBV7-9 and TRBJ1-1, the complete variable domain reads DTGVSQNPRHKITKRGQNVTFRCDPISEHNRLYWYRQTLGQGPEFLTYFQNEAQLEKSRLLSDRFSAERPKGSFSTLEIQRTEQGDSAMYLCASSLKQMNTEAFFGQGTRLTVV.

The J gene is TRBJ2-2, the V gene TRBV28; weak D call: TRBD2 (5 bases). V lost 10 bases, J lost 1 base, and 13 bases lay in between. Germline-derived CDR1 and CDR2 are MDHEN and SYDVKM. This CDR3 is built from 14 residues. CDR3: CATPTRENTGELFF. The CDR3 DNA reads as TGTGCCACACCCACCCGGGAGAACACCGGGGAGCTGTTTTTT.

The chain combines TRBV5-1 with TRBJ2-5; 9 bases line up with TRBD1. This CDR3 comprises 16 residues. J lost 3 bases, V lost 2 bases, and 8 bases had no gene match. Germline CDR1 is SGHRS and CDR2 is YFSETQ. The CDR3 DNA reads TGCGCCAGCAGCTTTTTCCTCACAGGGGGCAAAGAGACCCAGTACTTC. It specifies CASSFFLTGGKETQYF.

The gene calls are TRBV6-5 and TRBJ1-2; 7 nucleotides line up with TRBD1. The CDR3 covers 15 residues. Unmatched junction bases numbered 10, after V lost 6 bases and J lost 3 bases. From germline, CDR1 is MNHEY and CDR2 SVGAGI. CDR3: CASSLRDSLYYGYTF. CDR3 bases: TGTGCCAGCAGCCTCCGGGACAGCCTCTACTATGGCTACACCTTC.

The chain carries TRBV27 and TRBJ1-3; D gene ambiguous. Germline V gives CDR1 MNHEY, CDR2 SMNVEV (reference sequence). The CDR3 is 14 residues long. Trimming left V 5 bases short and J 1 base short, with 9 bases between. CDR3 DNA sequence: TGTGCCAGCAGTCCCACCCATTCTGGAAACACCATATATTTT. Protein product: CASSPTHSGNTIYF.

As for this clone: Other DNA sequences from this sample encode an identical CDR3 as well. The chain joins TRBV9 to TRBJ2-2, with TRBD2 matching over 7 bases. V was pared by 0 bases and J by 2 bases, with 1 base of the junction left unmatched. In germline, CDR1 is SGDLS, CDR2 YYNGEE. The CDR3 is 15 residues long. CDR3 sequence reads: CASSVGLANTGELFF. The CDR3 coding sequence is TGTGCCAGCAGCGTAGGACTAGCTAACACCGGGGAGCTGTTTTTT.

The rearrangement links TRBV2 to TRBJ2-1; D call uncertain. The ends were cut back, 7 bases at V and 8 bases at J, with 18 bases in the middle. The CDR3 runs to 14 residues. Per germline, CDR1 SNHLY and CDR2 FYNNEI. The CDR3 loop reads CASIPQSSGYEQFF. CDR3 nucleotide sequence: TGTGCCAGCATCCCCCAGTCCTCCGGTTATGAGCAGTTCTTC.

The V call is TRBV2, the J call TRBJ2-2, with 9 bases identical to TRBD1. The V gene end was trimmed by 6 bases and the J gene end by 3 bases; junction bases not matched to a gene: 8. Germline values: CDR1 SNHLY, CDR2 FYNNEI. The length of the CDR3 is 16 residues. In DNA, the CDR3 is TGTGCCAGCAGGGAAAAGACAGGGGGTTACACCGGGGAGCTGTTTTTT. Its protein product is CASREKTGGYTGELFF.